The 20 T cell receptor beta chains below all came from one sample that was sequenced in a study of T-cell memory formation after mild COVID-19. TCRdb reprocessed the 5' RACE reads via MiXCR and lists one record per CDR3 protein. The data contain 450,000 or so distinct CDR3 sequences, 25% of them seen just once; the ten biggest clones take up about 12%. Sequencing used PBMCs or a T cell subset sorted from them (not recorded which). These receptor sequences come from an adult woman who had mild COVID-19 (a few samples of this study predate the infection). Cell type and time point are not known.

This clonotype showed up just a few times. The chain carries TRBV4-1 and TRBJ2-7; weak D call: TRBD1 (6 bases). The V gene lost 1 base and the J gene lost 3 bases, with 10 bases spanning the gap. This CDR3 region has 14 residues. CDR1 and CDR2 (germline): MGHRA, YSYEKL. The CDR3 here is CASSQVNRDYEQYF. CDR3 bases: TGCGCCAGCAGCCAAGTCAACAGGGACTACGAGCAGTACTTC.

The rearrangement joins TRBV9 to TRBJ2-3, with D tentatively TRBD1 (7 bases). Trimming removed 0 bases from V and 4 bases from J, with 15 bases in between. The germline gives CDR1 SGDLS, CDR2 YYNGEE. This CDR3 spans 16 amino acids. The CDR3 spells CASSVAGGWRADTQYF. CDR3 DNA: TGTGCCAGCAGCGTAGCAGGGGGTTGGAGGGCAGATACGCAGTATTTT.

The chain links TRBV12-3 or TRBV12-4 to TRBJ1-2; the D is unclear. V dropped 2 bases and J dropped 7 bases, with 8 bases sitting between them. The CDR3 has 12 residues. The CDR3 DNA is TGTGCCAGCAGTTTAACGCCGGTTGGCTACACCTTC. Translating it yields CASSLTPVGYTF.

This rearrangement joins TRBV14 to TRBJ2-7; the D gene is possibly TRBD1 (6 bases). This CDR3 has 15 residues. Germline loops: CDR1 SGHDN, CDR2 FVKESK. The germline V and J ends were trimmed by 0 bases and 1 base, with 10 bases remaining between them. This CDR3 is CASSQEQGQSYEQYF. The CDR3, as DNA: TGTGCCAGCAGCCAAGAGCAGGGACAATCCTACGAGCAGTACTTC.

The chain is built from TRBV6-6 and TRBJ1-5; D gene ambiguous. This CDR3 contains 17 residues. Germline-derived CDR1 and CDR2 are MNHNY and SVGAGI (reference sequence). V was pared by 2 bases and J by 1 base, with 15 bases between. The CDR3 DNA is TGTGCCAGCAGTTACAATCCCCTTACAGCGAGCAATCAGCCCCAGCATTTT. This translates into CASSYNPLTASNQPQHF.

The table lists this clonotype with a few counts. The chain is built from TRBV24-1 and TRBJ2-1; 9 nucleotides agree with TRBD2. The germline CDR1 and CDR2 sequences are KGHDR and SFDVKD. Trimming cost V 4 bases and J 0 bases; bases outside gene matches: 6. There are 17 residues in the CDR3. The CDR3 DNA follows: TGTGCCACCAGTGACTCACTAGCGGGTAGCTCCTACAATGAGCAGTTCTTC. Protein sequence: CATSDSLAGSSYNEQFF.

The CDR3 DNA sequence: TGTGCCAGCAGTTTAGTTGTGCATTATGAGCAGTTCTTC. Amino acid sequence: CASSLVVHYEQFF. The chain combines TRBV12-3 or TRBV12-4 with TRBJ2-1; unclear D gene. The ends were cut back, 1 base at V and 8 bases at J, with 9 bases in the middle. CDR3 length: 13 residues.

The V gene is TRBV5-5, the J gene TRBJ2-3, with 12 positions matching TRBD2. Per germline, CDR1 SGHKS and CDR2 YYEKEE (reference sequence). J gave up 2 bases and V 0 bases, and 7 bases lay outside the gene matches. The CDR3 sequence is 18 residues long. The CDR3 coding sequence is TGTGCCAGCAGCTTGGTCCTACTAGCGGGAGGCCTCACAGATACGCAGTATTTT. This encodes CASSLVLLAGGLTDTQYF.

This chain joins TRBV5-1 and TRBJ2-3, with D perhaps TRBD2 (6 bases). V shed 4 bases and J shed 4 bases, with 13 bases lying between them. Germline lookup yields CDR1 SGHRS and CDR2 YFSETQ. The CDR3 is 14 amino acids. The CDR3 loop is CASSLVPGADTQYF. DNA for the CDR3: TGCGCCAGCAGCCTGGTACCGGGGGCAGATACGCAGTATTTT. The complete variable domain, with remaining parts taken from reference TRBV5-1 and TRBJ2-3, reads KAGVTQTPRYLIKTRGQQVTLSCSPISGHRSVSWYQQTPGQGLQFLFEYFSETQRNKGNFPGRFSGRQFSNSRSEMNVSTLELGDSALYLCASSLVPGADTQYFGPGTRLTVL.

This sequence joins TRBV5-1 and TRBJ2-1; D is possibly TRBD2 (6 bases). The V end lost 4 bases, the J end lost 3 bases, and 17 bases lay between the germline ends. The CDR3 runs to 16 residues. Germline values: CDR1 SGHRS, CDR2 YFSETQ. This CDR3 is CASSPGEGRGYNEQFF. The CDR3 bases are TGCGCCAGCAGCCCGGGAGAGGGGAGAGGCTACAATGAGCAGTTCTTC.

The rearrangement joins TRBV18 to TRBJ2-7, with D tentatively TRBD1 or TRBD2 (5 bases each). Germline V gene sequence: CDR1 KGHSH, CDR2 LQKENI. The CDR3 covers 12 residues. With 6 bases removed from V and 7 bases from J, the gap between germline ends came to 13 bases. DNA for the CDR3: TGTGCCAGCTCGCCTTCTTGGGGGGAGCAGTACTTC. Translation: CASSPSWGEQYF. The whole variable domain, filled in from reference TRBV18 and TRBJ2-7, reads NAGVMQNPRHLVRRRGQEARLRCSPMKGHSHVYWYRQLPEEGLKFMVYLQKENIIDESGMPKERFSAEFPKEGPSILRIQQVVRGDSAAYFCASSPSWGEQYFGPGTRLTVT.

Only a few counts were recorded for this clonotype. The CDR3 loop is CASSSGLAGALNEQFF. The CDR3 DNA reads as TGTGCCAGCAGCTCGGGACTAGCGGGGGCTCTCAATGAGCAGTTCTTC. The chain couples TRBV7-3 to TRBJ2-1, with 14 bases that match TRBD2. Germline V gene data show CDR1 as SGHTA and CDR2 as FQGTGA. Unmatched junction bases numbered 5, after V lost 4 bases and J lost 6 bases. The CDR3 runs to 16 residues.

This clonotype was counted many times. The chain joins TRBV12-3 or TRBV12-4 to TRBJ2-7, with 10 bases identical to TRBD1. With 5 bases clipped from V and 4 bases from J, the junction kept 5 bases outside the gene matches. The CDR3 spans 14 residues. DNA for the CDR3: TGTGCCAGCAGTCCACGGACAGGGGGATACGAGCAGTACTTC. Its translation: CASSPRTGGYEQYF.

The gene calls are TRBV6-4 and TRBJ2-2, with 9 bases matching TRBD2. This CDR3 is 10 amino acids long. Germline V gene data show CDR1 as MRHNA and CDR2 as SNTAGT. The J segment lost 14 bases and the V segment lost 6 bases, leaving 1 base of the junction unmatched. CDR3 sequence reads: CASRAGGLFF. CDR3 bases: TGTGCCAGCAGAGCGGGGGGCCTGTTTTTT.

This clonotype was found a few times. The chain combines TRBV5-6 with TRBJ2-3; tentative D call: TRBD2 (6 bases). The CDR3 is 16 residues long. Germline CDR1 reads SGHDT; CDR2 reads YYEEEE. Trimming shortened V by 4 bases and J by 2 bases, and 17 bases separated the two germline ends. The CDR3 spells CASSQVGTRLTDTQYF. CDR3 coding DNA: TGTGCCAGCAGCCAGGTTGGGACTCGCCTCACAGATACGCAGTATTTT.

This chain uses TRBV12-3 or TRBV12-4 with TRBJ2-3; 8 bases align to TRBD2. V lost 6 bases, J lost 6 bases, and 8 bases stayed unmatched. The CDR3 totals 14 residues. Here the CDR3 reads CASSRTSPGDTQYF. In DNA, the CDR3 is TGTGCCAGCAGCCGGACTAGCCCGGGGGATACGCAGTATTTT.

This clonotype was picked up a small number of times. The rearrangement joins TRBV9 to TRBJ2-3, with 8 nucleotides matching TRBD2. CDR1 and CDR2 (germline): SGDLS, YYNGEE. V lost 0 bases and J lost 6; bases outside the gene matches: 3. There are 14 residues in the CDR3. CDR3 coding DNA: TGTGCCAGCAGCGTAGGACTAGCGCAGGATACGCAGTATTTT. Its protein product is CASSVGLAQDTQYF.

Concerning this clonotype itself: A junction end diverges from the germline sequence, so it may reflect a read error. V usage is TRBV11-2 and J usage is TRBJ1-4, with 7 bases that match TRBD1. In germline, CDR1 is SGHAT, CDR2 FQNNGV. This CDR3 contains 16 residues. DNA of the CDR3: TGTGCCAGCAGCCCAGGGGGGCTCCGGTTAGGTGAAAATCTGTTTTTT. It translates to CASSPGGLRLGENLFF.

The sample holds a few counts of this clonotype. The chain has TRBV19 and TRBJ1-1; TRBD1 matches at 8 bases. V lost 5 bases and J lost 10; bases outside the gene matches: 12. The CDR3 has 14 amino acids. Germline values: CDR1 LNHDA, CDR2 SQIVND (reference sequence). CDR3: CASSPYRTGSGAFF. The DNA of the CDR3 is TGTGCCAGTAGTCCCTACAGGACAGGGTCAGGAGCTTTCTTT.

This clonotype was detected many times. The CDR3 sequence is CASRRDKSSYEQYF. The CDR3 DNA is TGTGCCAGTAGACGGGACAAATCCTCCTACGAGCAGTACTTC. The chain couples TRBV19 to TRBJ2-7, with D possibly being TRBD1 (6 bases). V lost 6 bases and J lost 0, with 12 bases in between. This CDR3 is 14 amino acids long. The V gene's germline CDR1 is LNHDA and CDR2 SQIVND (reference sequence).